The 12 T cell receptor beta chains below were found in one sample sequenced in a study of T-cell memory formation after mild COVID-19. TCRdb re-called the 5' RACE reads through MiXCR, storing one row per CDR3 protein. The sample yields tens of thousands of distinct CDR3 sequences, approximately 15% seen once. Specimen: PBMCs or a T cell subset sorted from them (not recorded which). These receptors were taken from an adult woman who had mild COVID-19 (a few samples of this study predate the infection). Cell type and time point are not known.

With regard to this clonotype: At one end, the junction sequence differs from germline, possibly due to a read error. This chain connects TRBV7-7 to TRBJ1-2, with 7 nucleotides matching TRBD1. CDR3 length: 17 residues. CDR1 is SSHAT, CDR2 FNYEAQ, per germline (reference sequence). The CDR3 sequence is CASSLVVPRDSYYGYTF. The CDR3 DNA reads as TGTGCTAGCAGCTTAGTCGTTCCCCGGGACAGCTACTATGGCTACACCTTC. Together with reference TRBV7-7 and TRBJ1-2, the CDR3 gives the full variable domain: GAGVSQSPRYKVTKRGQDVTLRCDPISSHATLYWYQQALGQGPEFLTYFNYEAQPDKSGLPSDRFSAERPEGSISTLTIQRTEQRDSAMYRCASSLVVPRDSYYGYTFGSGTRLTVV.

This clonotype was detected a few times. V usage is TRBV11-1 and J usage is TRBJ1-1; D call uncertain. This CDR3 spans 15 amino acids. Per the germline V gene, CDR1 is SGHAT and CDR2 is FQDESV (reference sequence). The ends were cut back, 2 bases at V and 0 bases at J, with 10 bases in the middle. DNA of the CDR3: TGTGCCAGCAGCTTATTAGGCAAAATGAACACTGAAGCTTTCTTT. This codes for CASSLLGKMNTEAFF.

The rearrangement links TRBV12-3 or TRBV12-4 to TRBJ2-5; D might be TRBD2 (5 bases). The V end lost 7 bases, the J end lost 4 bases, and 16 bases lay between the germline ends. CDR3 length: 14 amino acids. The DNA of the CDR3 is TGTGCCAGCACCCCGACTATCCCGGGAGAGACCCAGTACTTC. It is translated as CASTPTIPGETQYF.

This clonotype was picked up a small number of times. The chain recombines TRBV7-6 with TRBJ2-3; D is unclear. The CDR3 is 14 residues long. Germline-derived CDR1 and CDR2 are SGHVS and FNYEAQ. The V end was cut by 1 base, the J end by 4 bases, with 9 bases between. As DNA, the CDR3 is TGTGCCAGCAGCTTAGGGGGAATGGCAGATACGCAGTATTTT. Its protein is CASSLGGMADTQYF. Drawing the rest from reference TRBV7-6 and TRBJ2-3, the complete variable domain is GAGVSQSPRYKVTKRGQDVALRCDPISGHVSLYWYRQALGQGPEFLTYFNYEAQQDKSGLPNDRFSAERPEGSISTLTIQRTEQRDSAMYRCASSLGGMADTQYFGPGTRLTVL.

The gene calls are TRBV2 and TRBJ2-1, with D hard to call. V lost 4 bases, J lost 4 bases, and 14 bases lay in between. Germline loops: CDR1 SNHLY, CDR2 FYNNEI. This CDR3 is 15 amino acids long. The CDR3 region is CASSVTVGAYNEQFF. The CDR3 DNA follows: TGTGCCAGCAGTGTTACAGTCGGAGCATACAATGAGCAGTTCTTC.

This chain connects TRBV5-1 to TRBJ1-2; D is uncertain. The V gene lost 0 bases and the J gene lost 6 bases, with 9 bases spanning the gap. Per the germline V gene, CDR1 is SGHRS and CDR2 is YFSETQ. This CDR3 comprises 13 residues. The DNA for the CDR3 is TGCGCCAGCAGCTTGGACAGCCTCGATGGCTACACCTTC. Its translation is CASSLDSLDGYTF.

This clonotype was detected only a few times. The V and J genes are TRBV7-3 and TRBJ2-7, with D hard to call. Looked up from germline, CDR1 is SGHTA and CDR2 is FQGTGA. The CDR3 covers 16 residues. Trimming removed 1 base from V and 2 bases from J, with 15 bases in between. This CDR3 is CASSLKGPDKTYEQYF. The CDR3 DNA sequence: TGTGCCAGCAGCTTAAAGGGTCCTGACAAGACCTACGAGCAGTACTTC.

This clonotype was recorded many times. The CDR3 here is CSARDRRESSYEQYF. CDR3 sequence (DNA): TGCAGTGCTAGAGATCGGCGGGAGAGCTCCTACGAGCAGTACTTC. This chain connects TRBV20-1 to TRBJ2-7; 7 bases align to TRBD2. With 0 bases clipped from V and 0 bases from J, the junction kept 5 bases outside the gene matches. The CDR3 runs to 15 residues. CDR1 is DFQATT, CDR2 SNEGSKA, per germline (reference sequence).

The chain links TRBV4-1 to TRBJ1-4; D possibly corresponds to TRBD1 (5 bases). From germline, CDR1 is MGHRA and CDR2 YSYEKL. The length of the CDR3 is 15 residues. Trimming removed 1 base from V and 6 bases from J, with 12 bases in between. This CDR3 is CASSQVPGGDEKLFF. CDR3 DNA sequence: TGCGCCAGCAGCCAAGTTCCGGGGGGGGATGAAAAACTGTTTTTT.

The V and J genes are TRBV7-2 and TRBJ2-1; D perhaps matches TRBD2 (5 bases). This CDR3 is 16 amino acids long. The V and J ends lost 1 base and 4 bases respectively, with 14 bases between them. CDR1 is SGHTA and CDR2 is FQGNSA in the germline V gene. The CDR3 DNA reads as TGTGCCAGCAGCTTAGGGGTAAACCCGGGGTACAATGAGCAGTTCTTC. This encodes CASSLGVNPGYNEQFF.

This chain uses TRBV6-2 or TRBV6-3 with TRBJ2-2; 7 bases fit TRBD1. V dropped 4 bases and J dropped 5; count of bases not matched to a gene: 4. Per the germline V gene, CDR1 is MNHEY and CDR2 is SVGEGT. The CDR3 is 14 amino acids. Here the CDR3 reads CASSWTGGTGELFF. CDR3 nucleotide sequence: TGTGCCAGCAGTTGGACAGGTGGGACCGGGGAGCTGTTTTTT.

This clonotype was found many times. V and J are TRBV19 and TRBJ1-5; D is unresolved. CDR3 length equals 15 residues. Between the trimmed V and J ends, which lost 6 bases and 0 bases, there was a span of 12 bases. CDR1 LNHDA and CDR2 SQIVND come from the germline V gene (reference sequence). CDR3 region: CASRNIRDSNQPQHF. The CDR3 bases are TGTGCCAGTAGGAATATAAGGGATAGCAATCAGCCCCAGCATTTT.